These 12 T cell receptor beta chains share one sample of origin, sequenced in a study of blood T cells in healthy people across ages. A second about 7 to 12 cycle PCR used barcoded and J-beta primers. TCRdb re-derived calls from the 5' RACE reads in MiXCR, one entry per CDR3 protein. This table has over 500,000 distinct CDR3 sequences, about 29% appearing once. These records were also assigned to another study, of T cells of mothers and their children.

The specimen was blood. These receptors all stem from a boy aged 2-9 years in good health.

This clonotype was recorded at least ten times. This chain joins TRBV27 and TRBJ2-1; 9 bases are a match to TRBD1. The CDR3 is 15 amino acids. CDR1 and CDR2 from the germline V gene are MNHEY and SMNVEV (reference sequence). Trimming cost V 6 bases and J 1 base; bases outside gene matches: 4. The DNA for the CDR3 is TGTGCCAGCAGACCAGACAGGGGGTCCTACAATGAGCAGTTCTTC. This sequence encodes CASRPDRGSYNEQFF.

V is TRBV4-1 and J is TRBJ1-1; 7 bases map to TRBD1. The germline V gene encodes CDR1 MGHRA and CDR2 YSYEKL. This CDR3 comprises 14 residues. Losses at the gene ends were 3 bases for V and 4 bases for J; bases not matched to a gene: 5. CDR3 protein: CASSHTRQGTEAFF. In nucleotides, the CDR3 is TGCGCCAGCAGCCATACGCGACAGGGCACTGAAGCTTTCTTT.

This clonotype has a handful of counts. This sequence joins TRBV6-1 and TRBJ2-1; 14 nucleotides line up with TRBD2. The CDR3 length is 17 residues. The trim removed 6 bases at V and 0 bases at J, leaving 4 bases unmatched. Germline V gene data show CDR1 as MNHNS and CDR2 as SASEGT. The CDR3 reads CASSAGTSGSSYNEQFF. Written as DNA, the CDR3 is TGTGCCAGCAGCGCCGGGACTAGCGGGAGCTCCTACAATGAGCAGTTCTTC.

Details on this clonotype: Lacking the conserved final phenylalanine or tryptophan, this CDR3 likely reflects a read error. The V gene is TRBV20-1, the J gene TRBJ2-1; 12 positions match TRBD2. Per germline, CDR1 DFQATT and CDR2 SNEGSKA (reference sequence). The CDR3 contains 18 residues. This CDR3 reads CSAGGTSGHSSSYNEQFL. DNA of the CDR3: TGCAGCGCTGGGGGGACTAGCGGGCATTCTAGCTCCTACAATGAGCAGTTCCTC.

In its sample, this clonotype was seen a few times. J is TRBJ1-2 and V is TRBV7-2; 8 bases agree with TRBD1. The germline V gene has CDR1 SGHTA and CDR2 FQGNSA. With V trimmed by 0 bases and J by 4 bases, 10 bases remained unmatched. CDR3 length: 17 amino acids. CDR3 amino acids: CASSLARHGQGTYGYTF. The CDR3 nucleotides are TGTGCCAGCAGCTTAGCGCGACATGGACAGGGAACCTATGGCTACACCTTC.

This clonotype was observed a few times. The chain couples TRBV7-3 to TRBJ1-3; D remains unclear. CDR1 and CDR2 from the germline V gene are SGHTA and FQGTGA. The CDR3 extends over 17 amino acids. Between the trimmed V and J ends, which lost 7 bases and 0 bases, there was a span of 19 bases. The CDR3 loop reads CASTPFSRRCSGNTIYF. The DNA of the CDR3 is TGTGCCAGCACCCCATTTAGTCGGAGATGCTCTGGAAACACCATATATTTT.

This chain uses TRBV11-2 with TRBJ2-1; D may match TRBD1 or TRBD2 (5 bases each). Germline CDR1 and CDR2: SGHAT and FQNNGV. This CDR3 has 15 amino acids. The V gene lost 1 base and the J gene lost 8 bases, with 15 bases spanning the gap. The CDR3 protein is CASSLAGRGLDEQFF. In nucleotides, the CDR3 is TGTGCCAGCAGCTTAGCGGGACGAGGTCTGGATGAGCAGTTCTTC.

Written as DNA, the CDR3 is TGTGCCAGCAGTTACGGTTTATCGGGGGCCCGATACAATGAGCAGTTCTTC. This translates into CASSYGLSGARYNEQFF. V is TRBV6-5 and J is TRBJ2-1; perhaps D is TRBD1 or TRBD2 (6 bases each). Germline loops: CDR1 MNHEY, CDR2 SVGAGI. This CDR3 has 17 residues. Deletions cut 2 bases from V and 4 bases from J, with 18 bases between.

The rearrangement joins TRBV24-1 to TRBJ1-4; D remains unclear. This CDR3 region has 12 residues. V was clipped by 0 bases and J by 9 bases, with 4 bases between them. Germline V lookup: CDR1 KGHDR, CDR2 SFDVKD. The CDR3 here is CATSDLNKKLFF. Here the CDR3 DNA reads TGTGCCACCAGTGATTTGAACAAAAAACTGTTTTTT.

This clonotype was seen a few times. The chain uses TRBV20-1 and TRBJ2-5; 9 bases agree with TRBD1. The germline CDR1 and CDR2 sequences are DFQATT and SNEGSKA (reference sequence). The CDR3 is 16 amino acids. The V and J ends lost 6 bases and 5 bases, in that order; junction bases with no gene match: 16. The CDR3 DNA reads as TGCAGTGCCCCGAGAGTTGGGACAGGGATGGAGGAGACCCAGTACTTC. Amino acid sequence: CSAPRVGTGMEETQYF.

This clonotype occurred a few times. The V call is TRBV6-5, the J call TRBJ1-1, with D possibly TRBD1 on 5 matching bases. V was trimmed by 7 bases and J by 3 bases, leaving 18 bases between them. Germline V gene lookup returns CDR1 MNHEY and CDR2 SVGAGI. This CDR3 contains 15 residues. The CDR3, as DNA: TGTGCCAGCACCCCCAGTGGTGGGGGGTACACTGAAGCTTTCTTT. It is translated as CASTPSGGGYTEAFF.

V is TRBV7-6 and J is TRBJ2-5, with D tentatively TRBD2 (6 bases). This CDR3 contains 15 residues. The germline V gene encodes CDR1 SGHVS and CDR2 FNYEAQ. Trimming removed 2 bases at V and 3 bases at J, with 13 bases between. The CDR3 DNA follows: TGTGCCAGCAGCTTAATCGGGCGGGGAGAAGAGACCCAGTACTTC. Encoded protein: CASSLIGRGEETQYF.